Listed below are T cell receptor beta chains from one sample, sequenced in a study of blood T cell repertoires in COVID-19. Profiling relied on immunoSEQ multiplex PCR, and the TCRdb table lists in-frame clones only, not all of them. This sample yields some 50,000 clones, of which about 87% are seen a single time; approximately 4.7% belongs to the top ten. The sample taken for sequencing was peripheral blood. These receptors all come from a human donor in a cohort sampled during active COVID-19. Both conserved end residues are part of each CDR3. A D gene is named only where the DNA matches it firmly.

V gene | D gene | CDR3 protein
TRBV5-1 | TRBD1 | CASSEQDRAWMNTEAFF
TRBV24-1 | . | CATSDPGRYEQYF
TRBV5-6 | TRBD1 | CASSSNRGDEQFF
TRBV11-2 | . | CASSLAGDYEQYF
TRBV5-1 | TRBD2 | CASSLGGTSNYEQFF
TRBV27 | TRBD1 | CASALGGQGYSPLHF
TRBV6-5 | . | CASSYSPDQPQHF
TRBV5-1 | TRBD1 | CASSLEGAQNSPLHF
TRBV10-3 | . | CAISERNEQFF
TRBV24-1 | . | CATSDTPAGRSSYNEQFF
TRBV5-8 | TRBD1 | CASSLVGTEETQYF
TRBV11-2 | TRBD1 | CASSRNVGGFQSYEQYF
TRBV7-8 | TRBD1 | CASSPTGVGYWEQYF
TRBV10-3 | . | CAISEPSWVTGNYGYTF
TRBV6-2/TRBV6-3 | . | CASSRQAGTLSYNEQFF
TRBV7-9 | . | CASSLVGTGYNEQFF
TRBV10-3 | . | CAISESEGTANFFSEQYF
TRBV24-1 | TRBD1 | CATSDYDRGGETQYF
TRBV9 | TRBD1 | CASSVEQGNSPLHF
TRBV7-8 | . | CASSPQYYEQYF
TRBV9 | . | CASSAGTPRTDTQYF
TRBV29-1 | . | CSVEDLRSRSYEQYF
TRBV29-1 | TRBD2 | CSVEGTSGKSWYEQFF
TRBV6-2/TRBV6-3 | TRBD1 | CASSATGALPLRGQYF
TRBV7-8 | . | CASSPPAGKQFF
TRBV6-2/TRBV6-3 | TRBD2 | CASSYVELAGENEQYF
TRBV6-5 | TRBD1 | CASSYGGQVTGELFF
TRBV5-1 | . | CASSLGEWSKNTIYF